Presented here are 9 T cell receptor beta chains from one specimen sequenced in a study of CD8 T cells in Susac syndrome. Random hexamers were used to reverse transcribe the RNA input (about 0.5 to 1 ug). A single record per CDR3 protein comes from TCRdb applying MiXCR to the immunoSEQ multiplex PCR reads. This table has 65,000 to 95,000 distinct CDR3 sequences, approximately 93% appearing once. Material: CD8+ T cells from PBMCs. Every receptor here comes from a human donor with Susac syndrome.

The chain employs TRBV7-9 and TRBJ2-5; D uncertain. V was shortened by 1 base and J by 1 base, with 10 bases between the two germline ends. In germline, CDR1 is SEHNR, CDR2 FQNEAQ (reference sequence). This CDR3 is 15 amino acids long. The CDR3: CASSLVGGTQETQYF. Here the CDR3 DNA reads TGTGCCAGCAGCTTAGTGGGCGGTACCCAAGAGACCCAGTACTTC.

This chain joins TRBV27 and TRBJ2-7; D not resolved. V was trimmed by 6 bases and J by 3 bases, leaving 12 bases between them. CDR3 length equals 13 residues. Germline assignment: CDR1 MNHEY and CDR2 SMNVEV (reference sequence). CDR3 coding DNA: TGTGCCAGCAGCCGCGGCCAAAACTACGAGCAGTACTTC. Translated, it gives CASSRGQNYEQYF.

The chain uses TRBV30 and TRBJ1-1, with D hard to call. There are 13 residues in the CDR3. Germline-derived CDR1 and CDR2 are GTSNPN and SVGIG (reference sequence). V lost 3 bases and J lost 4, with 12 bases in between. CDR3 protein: CAWRRDSTTEAFF. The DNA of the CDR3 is TGTGCCTGGAGACGAGACTCGACCACTGAAGCTTTCTTT.

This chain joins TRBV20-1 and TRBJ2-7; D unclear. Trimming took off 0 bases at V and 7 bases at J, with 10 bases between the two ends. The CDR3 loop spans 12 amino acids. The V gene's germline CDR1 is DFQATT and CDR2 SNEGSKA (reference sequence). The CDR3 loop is CSAREDSVEQYF. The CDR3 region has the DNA TGCAGTGCTAGAGAGGATAGTGTAGAGCAGTACTTC.

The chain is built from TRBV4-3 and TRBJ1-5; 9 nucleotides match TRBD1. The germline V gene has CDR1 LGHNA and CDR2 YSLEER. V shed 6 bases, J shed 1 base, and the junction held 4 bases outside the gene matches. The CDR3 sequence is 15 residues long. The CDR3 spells CASRQGTGSNQPQHF. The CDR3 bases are TGCGCCAGCAGACAGGGGACAGGGAGCAATCAGCCCCAGCATTTT.

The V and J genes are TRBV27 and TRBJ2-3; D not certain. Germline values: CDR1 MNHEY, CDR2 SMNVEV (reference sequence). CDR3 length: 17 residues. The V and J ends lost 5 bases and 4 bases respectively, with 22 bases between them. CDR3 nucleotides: TGTGCCAGCAGTAGAACTTGGGCGTCACTCATGGCAGATACGCAGTATTTT. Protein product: CASSRTWASLMADTQYF.

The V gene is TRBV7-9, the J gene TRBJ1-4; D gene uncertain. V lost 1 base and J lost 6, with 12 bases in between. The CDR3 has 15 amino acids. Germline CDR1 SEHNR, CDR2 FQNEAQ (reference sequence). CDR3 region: CASSLGAELDEKLFF. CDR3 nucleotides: TGTGCCAGCAGCTTAGGAGCTGAATTGGATGAAAAACTGTTTTTT.

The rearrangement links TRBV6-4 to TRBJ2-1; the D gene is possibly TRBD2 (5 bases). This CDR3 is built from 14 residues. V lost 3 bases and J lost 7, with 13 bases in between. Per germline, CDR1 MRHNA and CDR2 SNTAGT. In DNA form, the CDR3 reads TGTGCCAGCAGTGAAATAGCGTGGACGAATGAGCAGTTCTTC. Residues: CASSEIAWTNEQFF.

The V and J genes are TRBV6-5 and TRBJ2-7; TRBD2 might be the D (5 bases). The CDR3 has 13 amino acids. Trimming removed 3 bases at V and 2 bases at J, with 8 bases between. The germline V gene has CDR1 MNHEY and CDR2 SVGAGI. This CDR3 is CASSYGGPYEQYF. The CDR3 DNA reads TGTGCCAGCAGTTATGGAGGCCCCTACGAGCAGTACTTC.